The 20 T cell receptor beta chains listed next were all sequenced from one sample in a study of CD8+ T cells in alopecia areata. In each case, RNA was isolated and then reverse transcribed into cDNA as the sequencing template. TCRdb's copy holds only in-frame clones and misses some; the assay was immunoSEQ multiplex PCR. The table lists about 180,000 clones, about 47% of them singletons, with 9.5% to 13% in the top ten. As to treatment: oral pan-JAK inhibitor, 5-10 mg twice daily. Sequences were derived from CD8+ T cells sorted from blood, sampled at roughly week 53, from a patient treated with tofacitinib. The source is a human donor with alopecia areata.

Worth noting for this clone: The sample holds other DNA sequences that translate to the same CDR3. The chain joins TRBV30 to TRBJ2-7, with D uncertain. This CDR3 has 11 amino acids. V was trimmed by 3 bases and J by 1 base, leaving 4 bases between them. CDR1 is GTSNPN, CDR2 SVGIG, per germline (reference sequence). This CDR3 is CAWSGSYEQYF. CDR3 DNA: TGTGCCTGGAGCGGTTCCTACGAGCAGTACTTC.

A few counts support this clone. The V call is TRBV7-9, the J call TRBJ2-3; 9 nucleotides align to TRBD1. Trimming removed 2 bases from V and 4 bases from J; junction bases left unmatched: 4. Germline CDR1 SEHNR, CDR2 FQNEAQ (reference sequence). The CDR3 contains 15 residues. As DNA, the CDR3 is TGTGCCAGCAGCTTACGACAGGGGGTCTCAGATACGCAGTATTTT. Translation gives CASSLRQGVSDTQYF.

The CDR3 nucleotides read TGCAGCGTTGCTGCGGGCTACGAAAAACTGTTTTTT. Its translation: CSVAAGYEKLFF. The chain has TRBV29-1 and TRBJ1-4; D not resolved. Trimming removed 4 bases from V and 8 bases from J, with 11 bases in between. The CDR3 consists of 12 residues. Germline-derived CDR1 and CDR2 are SQVTM and ANQGSEA.

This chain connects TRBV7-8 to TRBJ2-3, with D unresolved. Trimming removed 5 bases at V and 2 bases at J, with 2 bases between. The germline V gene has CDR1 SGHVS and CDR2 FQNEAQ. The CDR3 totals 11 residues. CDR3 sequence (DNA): TGTGCCAGCAGCCTCACAGATACGCAGTATTTT. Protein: CASSLTDTQYF. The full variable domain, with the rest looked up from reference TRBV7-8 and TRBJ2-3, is GAGVSQSPRYKVAKRGQDVALRCDPISGHVSLFWYQQALGQGPEFLTYFQNEAQLDKSGLPSDRFFAERPEGSVSTLKIQRTQQEDSAVYLCASSLTDTQYFGPGTRLTVL.

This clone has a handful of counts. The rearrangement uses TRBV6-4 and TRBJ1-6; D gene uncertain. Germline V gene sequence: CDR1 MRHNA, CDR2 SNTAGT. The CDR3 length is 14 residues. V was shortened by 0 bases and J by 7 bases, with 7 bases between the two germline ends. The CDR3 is CASSDSWGNSPLHF. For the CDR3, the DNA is TGTGCCAGCAGTGACTCATGGGGAAATTCACCCCTCCACTTT.

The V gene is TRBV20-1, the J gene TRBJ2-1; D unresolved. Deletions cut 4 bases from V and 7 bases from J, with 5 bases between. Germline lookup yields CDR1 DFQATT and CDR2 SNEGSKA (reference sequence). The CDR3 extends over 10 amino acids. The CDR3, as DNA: TGCAGTGCTACTAGGAATGAGCAGTTCTTC. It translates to CSATRNEQFF.

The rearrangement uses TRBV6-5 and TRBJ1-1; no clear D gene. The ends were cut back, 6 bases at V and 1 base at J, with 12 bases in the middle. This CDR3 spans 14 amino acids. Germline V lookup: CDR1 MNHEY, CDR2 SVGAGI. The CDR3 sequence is CASRLTKWNTEAFF. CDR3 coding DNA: TGTGCCAGCAGATTGACAAAGTGGAACACTGAAGCTTTCTTT.

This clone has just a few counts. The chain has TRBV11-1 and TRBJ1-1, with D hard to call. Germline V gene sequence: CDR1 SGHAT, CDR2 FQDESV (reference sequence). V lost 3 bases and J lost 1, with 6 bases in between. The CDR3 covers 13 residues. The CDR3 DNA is TGTGCCAGCAGCTTTTTAGCGAACACTGAAGCTTTCTTT. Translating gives CASSFLANTEAFF.

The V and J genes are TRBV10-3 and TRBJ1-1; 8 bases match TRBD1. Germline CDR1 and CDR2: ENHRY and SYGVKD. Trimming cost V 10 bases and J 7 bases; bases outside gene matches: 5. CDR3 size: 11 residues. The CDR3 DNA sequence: TGTGCCACCCAAGGACAGGGTGAAGCTTTCTTT. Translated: CATQGQGEAFF.

The DNA of the CDR3 is TGCGCCAGCAGCCCTGGGGGACAGGGCTTTTCCTACGAGCAGTACTTC. Residues: CASSPGGQGFSYEQYF. This chain links TRBV4-1 with TRBJ2-7; the match to TRBD1 covers 9 bases. CDR3 length equals 16 residues. Germline V lookup: CDR1 MGHRA, CDR2 YSYEKL. V lost 4 bases to trimming and J lost 1 base; unmatched junction nucleotides: 8.

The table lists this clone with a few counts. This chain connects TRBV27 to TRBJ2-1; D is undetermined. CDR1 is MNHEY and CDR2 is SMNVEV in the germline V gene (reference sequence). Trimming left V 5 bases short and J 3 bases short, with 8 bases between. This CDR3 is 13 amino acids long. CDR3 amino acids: CASSERIYNEQFF. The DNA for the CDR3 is TGTGCCAGCAGTGAACGGATCTACAATGAGCAGTTCTTC.

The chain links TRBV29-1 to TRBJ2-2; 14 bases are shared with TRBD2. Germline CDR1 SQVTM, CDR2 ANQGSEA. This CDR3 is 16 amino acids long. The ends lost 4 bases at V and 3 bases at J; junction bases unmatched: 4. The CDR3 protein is CSVGRTSGGYTGELFF. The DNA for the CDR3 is TGCAGCGTTGGAAGGACTAGCGGGGGGTACACCGGGGAGCTGTTTTTT.

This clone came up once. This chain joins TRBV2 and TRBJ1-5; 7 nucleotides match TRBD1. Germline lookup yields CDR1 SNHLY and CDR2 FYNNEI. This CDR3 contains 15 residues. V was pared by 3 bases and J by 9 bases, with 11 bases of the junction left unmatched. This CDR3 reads CASSDGAGGLSPQHF. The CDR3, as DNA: TGTGCCAGCAGTGATGGGGCAGGGGGGTTATCGCCCCAGCATTTT.

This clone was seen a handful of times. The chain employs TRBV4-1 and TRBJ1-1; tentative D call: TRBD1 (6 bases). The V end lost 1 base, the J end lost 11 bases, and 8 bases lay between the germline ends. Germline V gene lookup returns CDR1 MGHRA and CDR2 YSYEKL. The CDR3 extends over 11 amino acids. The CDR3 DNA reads TGCGCCAGCAGCCAAGCAGGGGCCGCTTTCTTT. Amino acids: CASSQAGAAFF.

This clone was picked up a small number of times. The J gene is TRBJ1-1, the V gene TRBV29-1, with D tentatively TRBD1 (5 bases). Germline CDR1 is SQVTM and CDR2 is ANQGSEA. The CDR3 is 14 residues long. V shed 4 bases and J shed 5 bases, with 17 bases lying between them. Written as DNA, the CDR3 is TGCAGCGTTGGCCACGGGCAGGGCGGGACTGAAGCTTTCTTT. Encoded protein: CSVGHGQGGTEAFF.

CDR3: CASSQAVSNQPQHF. The CDR3 DNA is TGCGCCAGCAGCCAAGCCGTCAGCAATCAGCCCCAGCATTTT. The J gene is TRBJ1-5, the V gene TRBV4-1; no clear D gene. V was shortened by 1 base and J by 1 base, with 5 bases between the two germline ends. This CDR3 has 14 residues. The germline V gene has CDR1 MGHRA and CDR2 YSYEKL.

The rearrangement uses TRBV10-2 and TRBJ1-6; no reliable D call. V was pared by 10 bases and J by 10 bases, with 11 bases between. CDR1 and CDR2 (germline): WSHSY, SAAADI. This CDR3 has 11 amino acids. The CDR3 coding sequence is TGCGCCACCTCCTTAGGGTCACCCCTCCACTTT. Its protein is CATSLGSPLHF.

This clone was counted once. The CDR3 spells CAWSPQGTSGEQYF. The CDR3, as DNA: TGTGCCTGGAGTCCTCAGGGGACTTCCGGCGAGCAGTACTTC. The chain has TRBV30 and TRBJ2-7, with D perhaps assigned TRBD1 or TRBD2 (6 bases each). Germline V gene sequence: CDR1 GTSNPN, CDR2 SVGIG (reference sequence). CDR3 length: 14 residues. V gave up 2 bases and J gave up 6 bases, with 17 bases separating them.

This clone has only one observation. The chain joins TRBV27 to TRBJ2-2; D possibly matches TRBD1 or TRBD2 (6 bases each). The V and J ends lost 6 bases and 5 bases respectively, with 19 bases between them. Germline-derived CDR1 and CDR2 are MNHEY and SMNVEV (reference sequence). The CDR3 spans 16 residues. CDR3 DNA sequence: TGTGCCAGCAGCCTCCTAGGGGGAGGAAGGACCGGGGAGCTGTTTTTT. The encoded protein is CASSLLGGGRTGELFF.

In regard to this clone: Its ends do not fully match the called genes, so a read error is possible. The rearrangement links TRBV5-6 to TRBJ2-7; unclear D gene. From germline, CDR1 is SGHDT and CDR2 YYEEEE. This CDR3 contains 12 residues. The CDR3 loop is CASSLISGPQDF. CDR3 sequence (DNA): TGTGCCAGCAGCTTGATCTCCGGACCCCAGGACTTC.